This is a list of T cell receptor beta chains from one sample in a study of tumor-infiltrating lymphocytes in primary liver carcinoma. In TCRdb, the multiplex PCR reads were re-called with MiXCR into one record per CDR3 protein. The table shows approximately 330,000 distinct CDR3 sequences, with about 65% occurring only once. Sequences were obtained from peripheral blood. The receptors originated from a middle-aged man with primary liver carcinoma and hepatitis B virus infection. The CDR3 runs from the conserved cysteine through the conserved F or W. A row's size may be missing; if present it is once, few, many or a size class.

clone_size	v_call	j_call	cdr3_aa
once	TRBV11-2	TRBJ2-1	CASSSVAGGDCNEQFF
.	TRBV28	TRBJ2-1	CASSSLSGRTANEHFF
many	TRBV10-3	TRBJ1-1	CAIGSANTEAFF
.	TRBV28	TRBJ2-1	CASSLRRESYNEQFF
few	TRBV6-1	TRBJ2-1	CASSIAVLEQFF
.	TRBV4-1	TRBJ2-1	CAASHVQYNEQFF
once	TRBV4-2	TRBJ2-7	CASSHDTSGSYEQYF
.	TRBV5-4	TRBJ2-1	CASSHEPSGNEQLF
many	TRBV4-2	TRBJ1-1	CASSQERSANTEAFF
many	TRBV12-3/TRBV12-4	TRBJ1-1	CASSRTVYTEAFF
many	TRBV29-1	TRBJ1-1	CSVSGTPSTEAFF
.	TRBV10-3	TRBJ2-2	CAKHSGTGNTGEPFF
.	TRBV6-5	TRBJ2-2	CASSRPAGELGELFF
.	TRBV19	TRBJ1-5	CASSIGGESNQPQHF
.	TRBV5-6	TRBJ2-7	CASSLDADTYGQYF
.	TRBV11-2	TRBJ2-3	CASSLEHYADTQYF
.	TRBV10-3	TRBJ2-1	CAISELLAGGYNEQFF
many	TRBV6-1	TRBJ2-7	CASSEGPGTPYEQYF
few	TRBV6-1	TRBJ2-2	CASSERWRENTGELFF
.	TRBV12-2	TRBJ1-5	CASRLELIPRTGNFQPQHF
once	TRBV5-6	TRBJ2-7	CASSLAGQRLYEQYF
.	TRBV6-2/TRBV6-3	TRBJ1-4	CASRTGPPDEKLFF
.	TRBV30	TRBJ1-6	CVWKKGATPSPLHF
.	TRBV6-5	TRBJ2-7	CASSYDRGRGSYEEYF
.	TRBV6-5	TRBJ2-5	CASSSATAQGAQYF
.	TRBV12-3/TRBV12-4	TRBJ2-1	CASSLAGVNERFF
.	TRBV5-6	TRBJ2-7	CASSLDLTQGQGDCEQYF
.	TRBV19	TRBJ2-1	CASSTGGSTYNEQFF
.	TRBV6-6	TRBJ1-1	CASNLNQGNPTEAFF
.	TRBV11-1	TRBJ2-1	CASSTLAGGHNGQFF
.	TRBV11-2	TRBJ2-1	CASSFNRVLARVGEQFF
.	TRBV12-3/TRBV12-4	TRBJ2-3	CASSLALTSGRTDTQYF
many	TRBV4-3	TRBJ2-1	CASSQVSSPTYNEQFF
.	TRBV5-6	TRBJ2-3	CASSAPGLQFTDTQYF
few	TRBV4-1	TRBJ2-7	CASSQDRAYEQYF
many	TRBV10-3	TRBJ1-6	CAISESGNSPLHF
.	TRBV24-1	TRBJ2-1	CATSDEAGGKYNEQFF
.	TRBV27	TRBJ1-3	CVSIRSSGNTTYF